Below, one T cell receptor (beta chain) is given with its context. The antigen is unknown. This record belongs to a study of T cell responses to AZD1222 COVID-19 vaccine. The CDR3 length is 17 residues. Assay used: immunoSEQ multiplex PCR; TCRdb lists only in-frame clones, some missing. The sample consists of 120,000 to 150,000 clones, about 90% of them appearing once. Findings and limits, study-wide: The donors showed a predominance of white British ancestry and of females, with possible underestimation of clonal diversity. Of spike-specific TCRs, nearly half reportedly target regions left unmutated in variants. The study found Spike-specific TCR breadth and depth rose after two AZD1222 doses. Spike-spanning, vaccine-associated CD4 TCRs were dominant at 160-218 and 743-854.

The chain recombines TRBV12-2 with TRBJ2-3; TRBD2 is the table's D call and was not checked against the DNA. TRBV12-2 is annotated as a pseudogene. Sample: peripheral blood, taken on day 0 of AZD1222 vaccination. The sequence was obtained from an adult in good health. The DNA for the CDR3 is TGTGCAAGTCGCGACAGGGCACGGCGGGAGGGGGAGGATACGCAGTATTTT. It translates to CASRDRARREGEDTQYF.